Listed below are T cell receptor beta chains from one sample, sequenced in a study of shared clonotypes between healthy human individuals. The table came from immunoSEQ multiplex PCR; TCRdb's copy has only in-frame clones and leaves some out. The table shows some 2,000,000 clones, with 90% to 95% occurring only once. The specimen was naive CD4+ T cells sorted from blood. These receptors were collected from a man between 18 and 29 years old in good health. CDR3s leave out the opening cysteine and the closing phenylalanine or tryptophan. Each record gives: J gene, V gene, CDR3 protein.

J gene: TRBJ1-6
V gene: TRBV5-6
CDR3 protein: ASRYRAFYNSPLH

J gene: TRBJ2-1
V gene: TRBV7-3
CDR3 protein: ASSPGVAGDEQF

J gene: TRBJ2-3
V gene: TRBV9
CDR3 protein: ASSVGEGLRTDTQY

J gene: TRBJ2-1
V gene: TRBV5-4
CDR3 protein: ASSLEVGQSSYNEQF

J gene: TRBJ2-7
V gene: TRBV7-2
CDR3 protein: ASSLEGDLRGPNEQY

J gene: TRBJ1-4
V gene: TRBV4-1
CDR3 protein: ASSGGGRGSGLGNEKLF

J gene: TRBJ2-1
V gene: TRBV7-9
CDR3 protein: ASSLEGEQF

J gene: TRBJ1-2
V gene: TRBV20-1
CDR3 protein: SARPDYGYT

J gene: TRBJ2-3
V gene: TRBV15
CDR3 protein: ATSRDRQGADTQY

J gene: TRBJ2-1
V gene: TRBV6-5
CDR3 protein: ASSQGLKSYNEQF

J gene: TRBJ1-2
V gene: TRBV6-5
CDR3 protein: ASSNTANYGYT

J gene: TRBJ2-7
V gene: TRBV27
CDR3 protein: ASSIDRNTYEQY

J gene: TRBJ1-3
V gene: TRBV7-6
CDR3 protein: ASTPGTAGNTIY

J gene: TRBJ2-7
V gene: TRBV7-9
CDR3 protein: ASSPQGTGVVEQY

J gene: TRBJ2-5
V gene: TRBV4-1
CDR3 protein: ASSQDGSGREETQY

J gene: TRBJ2-7
V gene: TRBV5-1
CDR3 protein: ASSLGTDPYEQY

J gene: TRBJ1-5
V gene: TRBV4-1
CDR3 protein: ASSLTDSSNQPQH

J gene: TRBJ2-2
V gene: TRBV5-6
CDR3 protein: ASSVRGTGELF

J gene: TRBJ1-5
V gene: TRBV30
CDR3 protein: AWEGSSNQPQH

J gene: TRBJ2-3
V gene: TRBV6-5
CDR3 protein: ASSYAGLAVKDTQY

J gene: TRBJ2-3
V gene: TRBV30
CDR3 protein: AWSIGLLGPDTQY

J gene: TRBJ2-3
V gene: TRBV7-2
CDR3 protein: ASSQLAGGGDTQY

J gene: TRBJ1-3
V gene: TRBV6-1
CDR3 protein: ASSVSGNTIY

J gene: TRBJ1-3
V gene: TRBV10-3
CDR3 protein: AISESGALGQNTIY

J gene: TRBJ1-5
V gene: TRBV27
CDR3 protein: ASRGRSGWNQPQH

J gene: TRBJ1-2
V gene: TRBV28
CDR3 protein: ASSGQGIGYGYT

J gene: TRBJ2-7
V gene: TRBV27
CDR3 protein: ASRRIAGEYYEQY

J gene: TRBJ2-2
V gene: TRBV10-1
CDR3 protein: ASRENTGELF

J gene: TRBJ1-1
V gene: TRBV11-2
CDR3 protein: ASSSRGNTEAF

J gene: TRBJ2-1
V gene: TRBV5-6
CDR3 protein: ASSSGTSGYNEQF

J gene: TRBJ2-3
V gene: TRBV19
CDR3 protein: ASSITSGGLDTQY

J gene: TRBJ2-7
V gene: TRBV27
CDR3 protein: ASSWAAGTGSSYEQY

J gene: TRBJ1-1
V gene: TRBV28
CDR3 protein: ASSWTAMNTEAF

J gene: TRBJ1-5
V gene: TRBV19
CDR3 protein: ASSIGRDRENSNQPQH

J gene: TRBJ1-2
V gene: TRBV19
CDR3 protein: ASSPDSNYGYT

J gene: TRBJ1-1
V gene: TRBV5-1
CDR3 protein: ASSGGTGHEAF

J gene: TRBJ1-2
V gene: TRBV5-1
CDR3 protein: ASTVTGTRGSYGYT

J gene: TRBJ1-1
V gene: TRBV19
CDR3 protein: ASSLTRGRGTEAF

J gene: TRBJ2-6
V gene: TRBV7-9
CDR3 protein: ASSLDVESNPPF

J gene: TRBJ1-5
V gene: TRBV19
CDR3 protein: ASSVPNQPQH

J gene: TRBJ2-7
V gene: TRBV6-4
CDR3 protein: ASSDQGGHEQY

J gene: TRBJ1-4
V gene: TRBV5-5
CDR3 protein: ASSRTGGGEKLF

J gene: TRBJ1-6
V gene: TRBV9
CDR3 protein: ASSVDPGTVNSPLH

J gene: TRBJ1-2
V gene: TRBV28
CDR3 protein: ASSLFLGQGNGYT

J gene: TRBJ1-1
V gene: TRBV7-8
CDR3 protein: ASSFPGQGAF

J gene: TRBJ1-2
V gene: TRBV14
CDR3 protein: ASSQFPSWGPLTYGYT

J gene: TRBJ1-1
V gene: TRBV28
CDR3 protein: ASRRQGKNTEAF

J gene: TRBJ2-2
V gene: TRBV7-2
CDR3 protein: ASSGYTGELF

J gene: TRBJ2-5
V gene: TRBV7-9
CDR3 protein: ASSARLAEQETQY

J gene: TRBJ2-7
V gene: TRBV2
CDR3 protein: ASWRGPTYEQY

J gene: TRBJ1-6
V gene: TRBV5-1
CDR3 protein: ASSGRPGGSYNSPLH